This T cell receptor (beta chain) was obtained from a study of immune cell composition in non-small cell lung cancer. Study-level points and caveats: It was not proven that tumour-reactive clones equal dominant tumour-associated clones. TIL tumour reactivity correlated with maximal tumour-associated clone frequency in adenocarcinoma. Tumour-associated clones >0.5% occurred in 25% to 35% of adenocarcinomas, roughly 80% of squamous. Lung adenocarcinomas had lower top 10 clone scores and clonality than squamous tumours.

After removal of 1 base from V and 7 bases from J, the junction contained 3 bases not matched to a gene. Germline loops: CDR1 SGHTA, CDR2 FQGNSA. The CDR3 is 15 residues long. The protocol was immunoSEQ multiplex PCR, while the TCRdb copy is restricted to in-frame clones and leaves out a portion. The sample lists 2,000 or so clones; roughly 80% were seen once. About this clone itself: What it binds is not known.

The rearrangement joins TRBV7-2 to TRBJ2-1, with 11 bases matching TRBD2. The source of this sequence is a human donor with non-small cell lung cancer. What was sequenced was lung tumor tissue. The CDR3 here is CASSLEPSGRNEQFF. The CDR3 DNA sequence: TGTGCCAGCAGCTTAGAACCTAGCGGGAGGAATGAGCAGTTCTTC.